The clone carrying this T cell receptor beta chain appeared many times. Using its own MiXCR run on the reads, TCRdb lists one record per CDR3 protein. The table has about 740,000 distinct CDR3 sequences, approximately 34% seen once. These data come from a study of T cell repertoires in cytomegalovirus infection. The CDR3 length is 15 residues. The germline gives CDR1 SGHVS, CDR2 FNYEAQ. Losses at the gene ends were 5 bases for V and 6 bases for J; bases not matched to a gene: 8. The rearrangement joins TRBV7-6 to TRBJ1-5; 9 bases match TRBD1. The sequencing sample was made of PBMCs. This clonotype was sampled from a human donor in good health (CMV status not recorded). Some clones in this sample may be carry-over from other donors' samples. CDR3 region: CASSQTGGRGQPQHF. The CDR3 coding sequence is TGTGCCAGCAGCCAAACAGGGGGCAGAGGTCAGCCCCAGCATTTT.